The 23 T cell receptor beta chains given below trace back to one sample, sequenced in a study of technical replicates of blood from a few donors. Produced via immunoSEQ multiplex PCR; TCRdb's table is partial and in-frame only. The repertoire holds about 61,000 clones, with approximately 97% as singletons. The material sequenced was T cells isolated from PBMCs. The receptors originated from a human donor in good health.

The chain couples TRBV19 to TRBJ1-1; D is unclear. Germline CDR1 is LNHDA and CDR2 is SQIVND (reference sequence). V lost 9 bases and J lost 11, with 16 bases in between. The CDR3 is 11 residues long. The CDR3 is CASKFYEAAFF. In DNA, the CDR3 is TGTGCCAGCAAGTTCTACGAGGCTGCTTTCTTT.

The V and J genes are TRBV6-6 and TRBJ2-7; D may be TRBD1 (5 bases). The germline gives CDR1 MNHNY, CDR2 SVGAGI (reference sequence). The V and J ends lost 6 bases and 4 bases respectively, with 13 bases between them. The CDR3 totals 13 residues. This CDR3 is CASRLQVGYEQYF. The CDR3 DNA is TGTGCCAGCAGGCTACAGGTAGGGTACGAGCAGTACTTC.

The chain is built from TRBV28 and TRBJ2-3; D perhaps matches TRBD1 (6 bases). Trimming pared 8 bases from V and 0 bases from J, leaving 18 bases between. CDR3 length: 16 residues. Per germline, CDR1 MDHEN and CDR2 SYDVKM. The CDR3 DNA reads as TGTGCCAGCTGCAGGGGACGGGGTCCAAGCACAGATACGCAGTATTTT. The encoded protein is CASCRGRGPSTDTQYF.

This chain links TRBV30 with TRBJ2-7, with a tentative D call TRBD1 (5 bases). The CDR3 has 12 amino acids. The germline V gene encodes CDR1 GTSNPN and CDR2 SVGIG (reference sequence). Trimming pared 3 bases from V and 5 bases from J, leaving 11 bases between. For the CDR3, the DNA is TGTGCCTGGAGCCAAATGACAGACGAGCAGTACTTC. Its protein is CAWSQMTDEQYF.

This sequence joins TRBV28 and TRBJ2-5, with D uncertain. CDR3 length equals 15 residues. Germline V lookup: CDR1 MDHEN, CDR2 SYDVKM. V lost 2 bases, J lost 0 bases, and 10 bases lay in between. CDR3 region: CASSLRLSDQETQYF. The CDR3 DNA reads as TGTGCCAGCAGTTTACGATTGTCAGACCAAGAGACCCAGTACTTC.

This CDR3 reads CASSGDSYQETQYF. The CDR3, as DNA: TGTGCCAGCAGTGGAGACTCGTACCAAGAGACCCAGTACTTC. V gene TRBV27 combines with J gene TRBJ2-5; D is undetermined. Germline V gene data show CDR1 as MNHEY and CDR2 as SMNVEV (reference sequence). V was clipped by 5 bases and J by 0 bases, with 10 bases between them. The CDR3 is 14 residues long.

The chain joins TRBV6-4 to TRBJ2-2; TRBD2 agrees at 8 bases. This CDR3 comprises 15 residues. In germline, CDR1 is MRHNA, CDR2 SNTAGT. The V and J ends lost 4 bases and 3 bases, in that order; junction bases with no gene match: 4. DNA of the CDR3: TGTGCCAGCAGTGCTTCGGGGGGGGACACCGGGGAGCTGTTTTTT. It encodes CASSASGGDTGELFF.

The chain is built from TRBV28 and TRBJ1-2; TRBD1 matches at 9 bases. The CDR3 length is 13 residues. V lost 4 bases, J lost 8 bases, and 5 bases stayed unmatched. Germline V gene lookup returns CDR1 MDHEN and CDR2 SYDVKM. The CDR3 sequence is CASSWDRVGGYTF. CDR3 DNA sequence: TGTGCCAGCAGTTGGGACAGGGTGGGCGGCTACACCTTC.

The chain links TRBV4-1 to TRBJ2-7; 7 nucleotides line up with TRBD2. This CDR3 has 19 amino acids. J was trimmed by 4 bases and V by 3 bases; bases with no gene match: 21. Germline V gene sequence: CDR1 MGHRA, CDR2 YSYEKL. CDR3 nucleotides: TGCGCCAGCAGCCAGGACCGACCCAGGGACGGGAGGATAGGGTACGAGCAGTACTTC. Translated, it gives CASSQDRPRDGRIGYEQYF.

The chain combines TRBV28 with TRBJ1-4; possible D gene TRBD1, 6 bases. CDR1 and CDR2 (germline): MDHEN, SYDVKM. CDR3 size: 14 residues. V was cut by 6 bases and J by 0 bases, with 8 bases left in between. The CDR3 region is CASSTGSTNEKLFF. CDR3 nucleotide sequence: TGTGCCAGCAGCACAGGGTCAACTAATGAAAAACTGTTTTTT.

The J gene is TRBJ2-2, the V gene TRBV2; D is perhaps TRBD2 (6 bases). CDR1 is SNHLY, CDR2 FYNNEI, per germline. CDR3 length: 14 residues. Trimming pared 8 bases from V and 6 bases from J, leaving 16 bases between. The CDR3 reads CASRREASAGELFF. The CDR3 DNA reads TGTGCCAGCCGCCGCGAGGCTAGCGCCGGGGAGCTGTTTTTT.

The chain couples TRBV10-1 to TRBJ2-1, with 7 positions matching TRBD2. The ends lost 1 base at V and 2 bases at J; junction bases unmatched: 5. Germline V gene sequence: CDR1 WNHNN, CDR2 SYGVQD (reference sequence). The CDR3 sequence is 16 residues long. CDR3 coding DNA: TGCGCCAGCAGTGAGTTGGCTAGCGGTCCCTACAATGAGCAGTTCTTC. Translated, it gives CASSELASGPYNEQFF.

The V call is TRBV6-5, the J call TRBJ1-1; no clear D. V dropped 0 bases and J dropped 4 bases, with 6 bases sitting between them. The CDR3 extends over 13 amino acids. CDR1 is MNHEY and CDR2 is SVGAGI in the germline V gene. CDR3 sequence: CASSYSVGTEAFF. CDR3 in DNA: TGTGCCAGCAGTTACTCGGTCGGCACTGAAGCTTTCTTT.

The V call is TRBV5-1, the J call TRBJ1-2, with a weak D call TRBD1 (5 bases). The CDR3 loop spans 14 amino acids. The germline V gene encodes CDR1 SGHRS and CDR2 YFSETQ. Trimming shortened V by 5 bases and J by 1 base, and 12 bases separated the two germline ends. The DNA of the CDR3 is TGCGCCAGCAGTGAAATAGACAGTAACTATGGCTACACCTTC. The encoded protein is CASSEIDSNYGYTF.

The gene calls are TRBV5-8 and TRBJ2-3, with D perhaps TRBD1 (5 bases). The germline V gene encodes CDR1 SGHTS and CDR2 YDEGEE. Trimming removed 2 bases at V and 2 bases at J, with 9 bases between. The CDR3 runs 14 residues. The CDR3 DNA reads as TGTGCCAGCAGCTTTGACAGTTTCACAGATACGCAGTATTTT. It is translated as CASSFDSFTDTQYF.

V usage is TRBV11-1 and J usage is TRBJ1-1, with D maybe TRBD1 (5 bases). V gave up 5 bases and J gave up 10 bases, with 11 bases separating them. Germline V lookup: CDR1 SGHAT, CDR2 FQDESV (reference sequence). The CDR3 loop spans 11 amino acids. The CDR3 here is CASSLGGRAFF. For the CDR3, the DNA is TGTGCCAGCAGCCTCGGGGGTAGAGCTTTCTTT.

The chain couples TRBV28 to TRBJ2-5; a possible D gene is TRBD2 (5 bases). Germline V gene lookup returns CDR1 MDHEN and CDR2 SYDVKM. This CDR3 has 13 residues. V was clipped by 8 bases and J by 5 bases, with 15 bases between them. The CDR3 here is CASGNLAIETQYF. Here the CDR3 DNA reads TGTGCCAGCGGCAATCTAGCCATCGAGACCCAGTACTTC.

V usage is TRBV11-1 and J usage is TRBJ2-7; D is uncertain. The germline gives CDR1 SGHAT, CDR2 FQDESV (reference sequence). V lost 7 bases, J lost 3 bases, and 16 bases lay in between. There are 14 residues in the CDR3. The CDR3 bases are TGTGCCAGCACCATTGTAGGCGGAAGCTACGAGCAGTACTTC. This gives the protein CASTIVGGSYEQYF.

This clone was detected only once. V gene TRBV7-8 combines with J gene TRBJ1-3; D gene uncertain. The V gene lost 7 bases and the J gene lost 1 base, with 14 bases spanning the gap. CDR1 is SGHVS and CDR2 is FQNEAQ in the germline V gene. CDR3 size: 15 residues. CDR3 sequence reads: CASILGLTSGNTIYF. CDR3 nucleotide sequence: TGTGCCAGCATCCTTGGACTTACATCTGGAAACACCATATATTTT.

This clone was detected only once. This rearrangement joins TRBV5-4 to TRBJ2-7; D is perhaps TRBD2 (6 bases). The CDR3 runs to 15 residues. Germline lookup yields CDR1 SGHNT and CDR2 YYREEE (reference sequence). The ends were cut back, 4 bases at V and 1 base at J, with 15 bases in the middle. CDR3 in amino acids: CASSPSRGSSYEQYF. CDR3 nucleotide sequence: TGTGCCAGCAGCCCTAGTCGGGGGTCTTCCTACGAGCAGTACTTC.

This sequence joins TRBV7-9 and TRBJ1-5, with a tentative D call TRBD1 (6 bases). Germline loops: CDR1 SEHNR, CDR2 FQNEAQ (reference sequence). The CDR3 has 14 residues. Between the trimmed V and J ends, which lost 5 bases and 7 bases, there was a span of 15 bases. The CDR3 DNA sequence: TGTGCCAGCAGCCCCCAGGGGTCCGGGCAGCCCCAGCATTTT. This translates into CASSPQGSGQPQHF.

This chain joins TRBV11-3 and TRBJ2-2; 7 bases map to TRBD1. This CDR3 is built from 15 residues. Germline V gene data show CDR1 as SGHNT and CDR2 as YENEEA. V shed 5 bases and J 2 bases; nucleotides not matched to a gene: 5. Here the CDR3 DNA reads TGTGCCAGCAGCCAAGGACAGGCCAACACCGGGGAGCTGTTTTTT. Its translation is CASSQGQANTGELFF.

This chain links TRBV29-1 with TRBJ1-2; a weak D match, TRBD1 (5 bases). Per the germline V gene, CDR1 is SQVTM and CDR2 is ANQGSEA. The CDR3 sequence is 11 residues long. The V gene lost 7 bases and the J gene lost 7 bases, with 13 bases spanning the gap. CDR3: CSAQQDPGYTF. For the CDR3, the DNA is TGCAGCGCACAACAGGACCCTGGCTACACCTTC.